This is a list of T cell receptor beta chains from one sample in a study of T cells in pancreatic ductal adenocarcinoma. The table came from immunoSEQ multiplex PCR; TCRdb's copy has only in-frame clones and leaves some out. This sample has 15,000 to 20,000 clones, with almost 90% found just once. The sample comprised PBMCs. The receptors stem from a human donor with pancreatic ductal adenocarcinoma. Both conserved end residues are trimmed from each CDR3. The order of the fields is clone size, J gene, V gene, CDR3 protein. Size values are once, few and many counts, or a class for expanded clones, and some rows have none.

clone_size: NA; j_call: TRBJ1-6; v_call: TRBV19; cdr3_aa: ASSSQGENNSPLH
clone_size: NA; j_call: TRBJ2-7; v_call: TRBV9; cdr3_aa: ASSARSYEQY
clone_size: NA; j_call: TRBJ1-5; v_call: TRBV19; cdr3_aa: ASSIGGQGTNQPQH
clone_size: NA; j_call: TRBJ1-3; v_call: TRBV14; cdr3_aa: ASSQVRGFGNTIY
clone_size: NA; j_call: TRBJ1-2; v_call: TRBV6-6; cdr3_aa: ASSYGVGGNYGYT
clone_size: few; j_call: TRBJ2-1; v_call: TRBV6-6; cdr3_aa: AIRGGSSYNEQF
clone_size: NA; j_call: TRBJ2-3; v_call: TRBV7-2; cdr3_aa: ASSLRPNADTQY
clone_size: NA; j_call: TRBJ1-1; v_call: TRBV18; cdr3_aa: ASSPPWGGRSTEAF
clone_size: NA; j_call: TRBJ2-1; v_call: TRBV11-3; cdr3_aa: ASSFREVGVGEQF
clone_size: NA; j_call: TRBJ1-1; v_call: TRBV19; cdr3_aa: ASSIGTEAF
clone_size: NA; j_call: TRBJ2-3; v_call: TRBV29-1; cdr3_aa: SVAQGSDTQY
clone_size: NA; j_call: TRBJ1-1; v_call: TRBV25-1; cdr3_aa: ASQQANTEAF
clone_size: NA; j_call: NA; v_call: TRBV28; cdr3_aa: ASSPAYEQY
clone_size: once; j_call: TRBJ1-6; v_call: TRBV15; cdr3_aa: ATSRKQGKVVTTSLH
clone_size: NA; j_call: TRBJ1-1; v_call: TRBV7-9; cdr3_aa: ASSPRTGANTEAF
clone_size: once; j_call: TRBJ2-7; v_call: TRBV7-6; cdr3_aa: ASSYTGTAIPYEQY
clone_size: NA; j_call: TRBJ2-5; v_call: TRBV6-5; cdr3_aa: ASSPDRGFSETQY
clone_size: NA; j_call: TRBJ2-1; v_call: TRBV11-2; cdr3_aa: ASSLLRGRRYNEQF
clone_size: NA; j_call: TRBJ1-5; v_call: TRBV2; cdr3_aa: ASESSGNQPQH
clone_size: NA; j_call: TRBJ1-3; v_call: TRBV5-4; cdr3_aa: ASSLGTVPRRGTIY
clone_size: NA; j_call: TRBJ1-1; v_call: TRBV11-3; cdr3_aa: ASTSSGGDTEAF
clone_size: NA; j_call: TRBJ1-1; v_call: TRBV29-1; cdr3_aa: SAALRTGTNTEAF
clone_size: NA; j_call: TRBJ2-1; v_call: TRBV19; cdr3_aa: ASSDRDRGQDEQF
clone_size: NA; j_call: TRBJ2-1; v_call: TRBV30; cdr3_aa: AWSEGLGQF
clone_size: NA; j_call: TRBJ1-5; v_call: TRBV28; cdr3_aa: ASSEPGVSFQPQH
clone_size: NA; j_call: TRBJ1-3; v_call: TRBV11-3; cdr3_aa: ASSLPGQALRNTIY
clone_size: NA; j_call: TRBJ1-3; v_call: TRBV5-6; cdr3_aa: ASSWYDRHSNTIY
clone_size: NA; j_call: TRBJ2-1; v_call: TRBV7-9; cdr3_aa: ASSLVGGHEQF
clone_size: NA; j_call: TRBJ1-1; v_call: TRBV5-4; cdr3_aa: ASSLDRLNTEAF
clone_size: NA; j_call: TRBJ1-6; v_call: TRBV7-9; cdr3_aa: ASSLNTPYNSPLH
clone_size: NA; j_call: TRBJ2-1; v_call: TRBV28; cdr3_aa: ASSTPGTANEQF
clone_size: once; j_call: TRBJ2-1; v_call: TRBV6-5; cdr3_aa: ASSYSSGDLGDEQF
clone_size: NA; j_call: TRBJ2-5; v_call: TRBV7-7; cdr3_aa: ASSLRGTETQY
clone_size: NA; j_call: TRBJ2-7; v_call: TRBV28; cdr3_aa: ASSSGGGGTKQY
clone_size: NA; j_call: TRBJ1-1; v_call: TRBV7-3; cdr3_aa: ASSSGDNTEAF
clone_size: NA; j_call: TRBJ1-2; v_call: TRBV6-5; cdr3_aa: ASSTGQGTHGYT
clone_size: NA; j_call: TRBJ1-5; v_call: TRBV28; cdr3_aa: ASSNFRTAHNQPQH
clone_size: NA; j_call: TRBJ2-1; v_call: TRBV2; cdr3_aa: ASKPLAGGPDEQF
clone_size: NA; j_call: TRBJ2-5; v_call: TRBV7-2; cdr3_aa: ASSLGTTAQETQY
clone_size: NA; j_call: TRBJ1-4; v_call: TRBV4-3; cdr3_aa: ASSQERTGSEKLF
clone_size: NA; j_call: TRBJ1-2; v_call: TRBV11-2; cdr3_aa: ASSLGWGSGYT
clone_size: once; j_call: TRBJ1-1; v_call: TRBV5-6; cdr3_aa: ASSLTVVMENTEAF
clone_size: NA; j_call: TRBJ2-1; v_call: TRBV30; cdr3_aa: AWSAGSDEQF
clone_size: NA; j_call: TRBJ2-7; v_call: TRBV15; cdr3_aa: ATSRRKGNGREQY
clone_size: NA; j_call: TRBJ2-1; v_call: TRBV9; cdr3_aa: ASSAGIFGNEQF
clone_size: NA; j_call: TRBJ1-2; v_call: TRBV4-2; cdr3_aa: ASSPLPAGDSYGYT
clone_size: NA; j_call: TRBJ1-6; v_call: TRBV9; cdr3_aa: ASSVGEGNSPLH
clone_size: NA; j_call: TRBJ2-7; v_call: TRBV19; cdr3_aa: ASSMSGLAYEQY